Sequencing of this T cell receptor (beta chain) was carried out in a study of T cells after yellow fever vaccination. Study observations and caveats: Relatively few clonotypes were ones that appeared in both CD4 and CD8 compartments.

TCRdb redid the calling of the 5' RACE reads with MiXCR, one entry per CDR3 protein. The sample holds 150,000 or so distinct CDR3 sequences, around 7.3% seen once. The CDR3 length is 16 residues. Germline V gives CDR1 SGHRS, CDR2 YFSETQ. Concerning this clonotype itself: Its antigen is currently unknown. A much bigger clone sits one base away, suggesting this may be a read error.

The specimen comprised CD4+ T cells sorted from PBMCs, sampled 5 to 6 days after the first yellow fever vaccination. The TCR was taken from a man between 18 and 35 years old who received the YFV17D yellow fever vaccine. The chain is built from TRBV5-1 and TRBJ2-3; 8 nucleotides match TRBD1. The CDR3 reads CASSLGGQGATDAQYF. CDR3 nucleotides: TGCGCCAGCAGCTTGGGCGGTCAGGGGGCGACAGATGCGCAGTATTTT.